A selection of T cell receptor beta chains follows, all from one sample in a study of shared clonotypes between healthy human individuals. Libraries were prepared by immunoSEQ multiplex PCR; TCRdb keeps only in-frame clonotypes and omits some of them. Of 450,000 to 500,000 clones listed, around 78% are singletons. Sequencing was carried out using PBMCs. These TCRs come from a woman in her thirties or forties in good health. Some clones in this sample may be carry-over from other donors' samples. Each CDR3 is given with its conserved first and last residue. A D gene is named only where the DNA matches it firmly. Only some rows state a clone size, as once, few, many or a class for expanded clones.

v_call	j_call	clone_size	d_call	cdr3_aa	cdr3_nt
TRBV5-1	TRBJ1-1	NA	TRBD1	CASSFNLQGAGTEAFF	TGCGCCAGCAGCTTTAACCTACAGGGGGCCGGCACTGAAGCTTTCTTT
TRBV7-2	TRBJ2-4	NA	TRBD2	CASSLVIRTSDIQYF	TGTGCCAGCAGCTTAGTTATTCGGACTAGTGACATTCAGTACTTC
TRBV9	TRBJ1-3	NA	NA	CASSVEGSSGNTIYF	TGTGCCAGCAGCGTAGAGGGGAGCTCTGGAAACACCATATATTTT
TRBV7-2	TRBJ2-7	many	NA	CASSPGGGPLEQYF	TGTGCCAGCAGCCCCGGCGGGGGCCCCTTAGAGCAGTACTTC
TRBV7-2	TRBJ2-1	NA	NA	CASSFTGDGEQFF	TGTGCCAGCAGCTTCACCGGGGATGGTGAGCAGTTCTTC
TRBV2	TRBJ2-2	few	NA	CASSYLLTTGELFF	TGTGCCAGCAGTTATCTACTAACCACCGGGGAGCTGTTTTTT
TRBV28	TRBJ1-5	few	NA	CASSPETDNQPQHF	TGTGCCAGCAGCCCCGAGACGGACAATCAGCCCCAGCATTTT
TRBV27	TRBJ2-3	NA	NA	CASKVEDTQYF	TGTGCCAGCAAAGTAGAAGATACGCAGTATTTT
TRBV5-5	TRBJ1-3	NA	NA	CASSFGRFSGNTIYF	TGTGCCAGCAGCTTTGGAAGGTTCTCTGGAAACACCATATATTTT
TRBV2	TRBJ2-2	once	NA	CASGPLRAELFF	TGTGCCAGCGGACCGCTGCGCGCGGAGCTGTTTTTT
TRBV28	TRBJ2-3	few	NA	CASSLGGSTDTQYF	TGTGCCAGCAGTTTGGGGGGTTCAACAGATACGCAGTATTTT
TRBV7-6	TRBJ2-3	NA	NA	CASSSGTDTQYF	TGTGCCAGCAGTTCCGGCACAGATACGCAGTATTTT
TRBV6-1	TRBJ1-2	NA	NA	CASSEAVIFYGYTF	TGTGCCAGCAGTGAAGCGGTCATCTTCTATGGCTACACCTTC
TRBV13	TRBJ1-1	NA	NA	CASSPGGANTEAFF	TGTGCCAGCAGCCCCGGGGGAGCGAACACTGAAGCTTTCTTT
TRBV9	TRBJ2-4	few	TRBD1	CASSERQGKDIQYF	TGTGCCAGCAGCGAGAGACAGGGGAAGGACATTCAGTACTTC
TRBV28	TRBJ1-5	NA	NA	CASSSYRRTHNQPQHF	TGTGCCAGCAGTTCCTATAGAAGAACTCACAATCAGCCCCAGCATTTT
TRBV28	TRBJ2-7	NA	TRBD1	CASSSTWAGQATSYEQYF	TGTGCCAGCAGTTCAACCTGGGCGGGACAGGCCACTTCCTACGAGCAGTACTTC
TRBV21-1	TRBJ2-1	NA	NA	CASPPGPSGSHYNEQFF	TGTGCCAGCCCCCCGGGGCCTAGCGGGAGCCACTACAATGAGCAGTTCTTC
TRBV5-1	TRBJ2-3	NA	NA	CASSRSGTTSTDTQYF	TGCGCCAGCAGCCGGAGTGGAACTACTAGCACAGATACGCAGTATTTT
TRBV27	TRBJ2-7	once	TRBD1	CASMMRQGAYEQYF	TGTGCCAGCATGATGCGACAGGGCGCCTACGAGCAGTACTTC
TRBV20-1	TRBJ1-1	few	NA	CSARRAFF	TGCAGTGCTAGACGAGCTTTCTTT
TRBV2	TRBJ2-1	NA	NA	CASSDRRTYNEQFF	TGTGCCAGCAGTGATAGACGGACCTACAATGAGCAGTTCTTC
TRBV7-9	TRBJ1-1	NA	NA	CASSSGGSEAFF	TGTGCCAGCAGCAGCGGAGGGTCCGAAGCTTTCTTT
TRBV30	TRBJ2-1	once	NA	CACLFYNEQFF	TGTGCCTGTCTCTTCTACAATGAGCAGTTCTTC
TRBV7-3	TRBJ2-7	NA	NA	CASSPRDTNYEQYF	TGTGCCAGCAGCCCACGGGACACAAACTACGAGCAGTACTTC
TRBV5-1	TRBJ1-5	NA	NA	CASSEVGLLDQPQHF	TGCGCCAGCAGTGAGGTCGGACTCCTCGATCAGCCCCAGCATTTT
TRBV19	TRBJ2-1	NA	TRBD2	CASRLGLADKRGEQFF	TGTGCCAGTAGACTGGGACTAGCGGATAAACGTGGTGAGCAGTTCTTC
TRBV13	TRBJ2-5	once	NA	CASSLGSSVETQYF	TGTGCCAGCAGCTTAGGCTCTAGCGTGGAGACCCAGTACTTC
TRBV6-4	TRBJ2-1	few	TRBD1	CASSDSAGTGHNEQFF	TGTGCCAGCAGTGACTCCGCCGGGACAGGGCACAATGAGCAGTTCTTC
TRBV7-2	TRBJ1-5	NA	NA	CASSANSNQPQHF	TGTGCCAGCAGCGCCAATAGCAATCAGCCCCAGCATTTT
TRBV7-8	TRBJ1-4	few	NA	CASRPRAYSNEKLFF	TGTGCCAGCAGGCCGAGGGCTTACTCCAATGAAAAACTGTTTTTT
TRBV29-1	TRBJ2-7	NA	NA	CSALNSYEQYF	TGCAGCGCTTTAAATTCCTACGAGCAGTACTTC
TRBV27	TRBJ1-4	NA	NA	CASSFVGRQATNEKLFF	TGTGCCAGCAGTTTTGTCGGGCGCCAGGCAACTAATGAAAAACTGTTTTTT
TRBV27	TRBJ2-3	NA	NA	CASGARGTDTQYF	TGTGCCAGCGGCGCGCGGGGCACAGATACGCAGTATTTT
TRBV6-1	TRBJ2-7	NA	TRBD2	CASSTLAGGPYEQYF	TGTGCCAGCAGCACCCTAGCGGGAGGCCCATACGAGCAGTACTTC
TRBV2	TRBJ1-4	NA	NA	CASTRPLGEKLFF	TGTGCCAGCACCCGCCCTCTGGGCGAAAAACTGTTTTTT
TRBV7-8	TRBJ2-4	NA	TRBD1	CASSLETGSDIQYF	TGTGCCAGCAGCTTAGAGACAGGGTCAGACATTCAGTACTTC
TRBV30	TRBJ2-7	NA	NA	CAWSGQYEQYF	TGTGCCTGGAGTGGTCAATACGAGCAGTACTTC
TRBV9	TRBJ1-1	NA	NA	CASSVVRGEGAEAFF	TGTGCCAGCAGCGTAGTTCGCGGGGAAGGTGCTGAAGCTTTCTTT
TRBV19	TRBJ1-1	few	TRBD1	CASSMWGTENTEAFF	TGTGCCAGTAGTATGTGGGGGACAGAGAACACTGAAGCTTTCTTT
TRBV5-4	TRBJ2-1	NA	TRBD2	CASWTSGSGENEQFF	TGTGCCAGCTGGACTAGCGGGAGTGGGGAGAATGAGCAGTTCTTC
TRBV10-3	TRBJ2-7	NA	NA	CATYAAEGMRYEQYF	TGTGCCACCTACGCGGCGGAGGGGATGAGGTACGAGCAGTACTTC
TRBV5-4	TRBJ1-1	NA	TRBD1	CASSQIRDSWNTEAFF	TGTGCCAGCAGCCAAATTAGGGACAGCTGGAACACTGAAGCTTTCTTT
TRBV21-1	TRBJ2-3	NA	NA	CASSKKSKTDSGQVGTQYF	TGTGCCAGCAGCAAAAAGAGCAAGACTGATAGCGGGCAAGTTGGTACGCAGTATTTT
TRBV5-4	TRBJ2-3	NA	NA	CASSSAGAVTDTQYF	TGTGCCAGCAGCTCCGCAGGGGCAGTAACAGATACGCAGTATTTT
TRBV11-2	TRBJ2-1	NA	TRBD2	CASSLLGLAENEQFF	TGTGCCAGCAGCTTATTGGGACTAGCGGAAAATGAGCAGTTCTTC
TRBV5-6	TRBJ1-1	NA	NA	CASSPPKMNTEAFF	TGTGCCAGCAGCCCCCCCAAGATGAACACTGAAGCTTTCTTT
TRBV9	TRBJ2-3	NA	NA	CASSVIGSRGGTDTQYF	TGTGCCAGCAGCGTCATCGGCTCCAGGGGTGGCACAGATACGCAGTATTTT
TRBV19	TRBJ2-1	NA	TRBD2	CASRRRTSGSYNEQFF	TGTGCCAGTAGACGTAGGACTAGCGGCTCCTACAATGAGCAGTTCTTC
TRBV7-2	TRBJ2-7	NA	NA	CASSFETTRVEQYF	TGTGCCAGCAGCTTCGAGACAACACGGGTCGAGCAGTACTTC
TRBV5-1	TRBJ2-7	NA	TRBD1	CASSFTGQGSYEQYF	TGCGCCAGCAGCTTTACGGGACAGGGCTCCTACGAGCAGTACTTC
TRBV6-4	TRBJ2-5	few	TRBD1	CASSSDRGETQYF	TGTGCCAGCAGTTCGGACAGGGGAGAGACCCAGTACTTC
TRBV27	TRBJ2-3	NA	TRBD1	CASSLGTGRSDTQYF	TGTGCCAGCAGTTTAGGGACAGGGAGGTCAGATACGCAGTATTTT